One and the same sample provided the 2 T cell receptor beta chains below, sequenced in a study of T cell clones after liver transplantation. The repertoire was sequenced with immunoSEQ multiplex PCR; TCRdb's copy has only in-frame clones and lacks some. Here the sample spans thousands of clones, approximately 80% being singletons. The sample was CD8+ T cells from blood, taken 46 months after liver transplant. These receptors were collected from a human patient who received a liver transplant. Some T cells may be supplied by the graft donor.

V and J are TRBV5-5 and TRBJ1-1; 7 bases align to TRBD1. V shed 2 bases and J 3 bases; nucleotides not matched to a gene: 4. Germline CDR1 is SGHKS and CDR2 is YYEKEE (reference sequence). This CDR3 region has 14 residues. The CDR3 DNA reads TGTGCCAGCAGCTTCACAGGGGTTGACACTGAAGCTTTCTTT. Translating gives CASSFTGVDTEAFF. Full variable domain (remainder filled in from reference TRBV5-5 and TRBJ1-1): DAGVTQSPTHLIKTRGQQVTLRCSPISGHKSVSWYQQVLGQGPQFIFQYYEKEERGRGNFPDRFSARQFPNYSSELNVNALLLGDSALYLCASSFTGVDTEAFFGQGTRLTVV.

The CDR3 coding sequence is TGTGCCAGCAGCTCATCACTCCCCCGACAGGGAGAAGACTACGAGCAGTACTTC. Amino acids: CASSSSLPRQGEDYEQYF. The chain joins TRBV7-9 to TRBJ2-7; 7 positions agree with TRBD1. V lost 4 bases and J lost 3; bases outside the gene matches: 18. The germline gives CDR1 SEHNR, CDR2 FQNEAQ (reference sequence). The CDR3 is 18 residues long. Supplemented by reference TRBV7-9 and TRBJ2-7, the full variable domain reads DTGVSQNPRHKITKRGQNVTFRCDPISEHNRLYWYRQTLGQGPEFLTYFQNEAQLEKSRLLSDRFSAERPKGSFSTLEIQRTEQGDSAMYLCASSSSLPRQGEDYEQYFGPGTRLTVT.